These 25 T cell receptor beta chains originate from one sample sequenced in a study of blood T cell repertoires in COVID-19. Sequencing was performed with immunoSEQ multiplex PCR; in TCRdb, only in-frame clones are kept and a portion is missing. The sample shows hundreds of thousands of clones, 80% to 90% of them seen only once. Sample: PBMCs or T cells enriched from blood (not recorded which). Every receptor here comes from a man in his forties or fifties who had recovered from COVID-19.

This clone was seen a few times. The chain recombines TRBV28 with TRBJ2-3; no reliable D call. The CDR3 has 15 residues. Germline CDR1 reads MDHEN; CDR2 reads SYDVKM. Trimming cost V 6 bases and J 4 bases, with 17 bases left between them. The CDR3 nucleotides are TGTGCCAGCAGCCCCGGGTTGTTTCTAGCAGATACGCAGTATTTT. Amino acid sequence: CASSPGLFLADTQYF.

The chain employs TRBV18 and TRBJ1-2, with 7 nucleotides matching TRBD1. The V and J ends lost 2 bases and 5 bases, in that order; junction bases with no gene match: 8. CDR1 and CDR2 (germline): KGHSH, LQKENI. This CDR3 region has 15 residues. The CDR3 DNA sequence: TGTGCCAGCTCACCATCCCTCGGGACAGTTTATGGCTACACCTTC. This translates into CASSPSLGTVYGYTF.

The chain has TRBV24-1 and TRBJ2-3, with a weak D call TRBD2 (5 bases). The germline V and J ends were trimmed by 4 bases and 2 bases, with 9 bases remaining between them. Germline lookup yields CDR1 KGHDR and CDR2 SFDVKD. This CDR3 is 14 amino acids long. The CDR3 region is CATSEAEVTDTQYF. In DNA form, the CDR3 reads TGTGCCACCAGTGAAGCGGAAGTCACAGATACGCAGTATTTT.

The chain couples TRBV4-2 to TRBJ2-5; perhaps TRBD2 as D (5 bases). The CDR3 runs to 13 residues. In germline, CDR1 is LGHNA, CDR2 YNFKEQ. Trimming removed 0 bases at V and 5 bases at J, with 7 bases between. The CDR3 protein is CASSQDLAETQYF. The DNA of the CDR3 is TGTGCCAGCAGCCAAGATCTAGCCGAGACCCAGTACTTC.

J is TRBJ2-3 and V is TRBV5-8, with 8 bases that match TRBD2. CDR1 and CDR2 (germline): SGHTS, YDEGEE. This CDR3 has 16 amino acids. Trimming took 0 bases from V and 1 from J; bases not matched to a gene: 4. The CDR3 region has the DNA TGTGCCAGCAGCTTGGGAGCGGGAGAGGGCACAGATACGCAGTATTTT. It specifies CASSLGAGEGTDTQYF.

The rearrangement links TRBV25-1 to TRBJ2-2; no clear D gene. Trimming removed 6 bases at V and 0 bases at J, with 8 bases between. Germline V lookup: CDR1 MGHDK, CDR2 SYGVNS. The CDR3 length is 14 residues. The CDR3 sequence: CASRRQANTGELFF. Here the CDR3 DNA reads TGTGCCAGCAGAAGACAAGCGAACACCGGGGAGCTGTTTTTT.

This chain's CDR3 is CSAAQETQYF. The CDR3 nucleotides read TGCAGCGCAGCCCAAGAGACCCAGTACTTC. The rearrangement uses TRBV29-1 and TRBJ2-5; D gene ambiguous. CDR3 size: 10 residues. Trimming cost V 7 bases and J 1 base, with 4 bases left between them. CDR1 and CDR2 from the germline V gene are SQVTM and ANQGSEA.

The chain combines TRBV6-6 with TRBJ1-1, with 8 nucleotides matching TRBD1. Germline CDR1 MNHNY, CDR2 SVGAGI (reference sequence). CDR3 length: 15 residues. After removal of 2 bases from V and 0 bases from J, the junction contained 2 bases not matched to a gene. The DNA of the CDR3 is TGTGCCAGCAGTTACGTGGGACAGGTGAACACTGAAGCTTTCTTT. Residues: CASSYVGQVNTEAFF.

This clone was observed a handful of times. The chain recombines TRBV14 with TRBJ1-4; 7 bases agree with TRBD1. The CDR3 runs to 16 residues. The germline V gene has CDR1 SGHDN and CDR2 FVKESK. V lost 5 bases and J lost 0; bases outside the gene matches: 6. CDR3: CASSWRQGATNEKLFF. The DNA for the CDR3 is TGTGCCAGCAGCTGGCGACAGGGTGCAACTAATGAAAAACTGTTTTTT. Together with reference TRBV14 and TRBJ1-4, the CDR3 gives the full variable domain: EAGVTQFPSHSVIEKGQTVTLRCDPISGHDNLYWYRRVMGKEIKFLLHFVKESKQDESGMPNNRFLAERTGGTYSTLKVQPAELEDSGVYFCASSWRQGATNEKLFFGSGTQLSVL.

The genes are TRBV19 and TRBJ1-5; unclear D gene. Germline CDR1 is LNHDA and CDR2 is SQIVND (reference sequence). CDR3 length: 16 residues. V lost 7 bases to trimming and J lost 0 bases, with 16 bases between them. The CDR3 DNA sequence: TGTGCCAGTAATACCTATGGCGGCTATAGCAATCAGCCCCAGCATTTT. It codes for CASNTYGGYSNQPQHF.

The gene calls are TRBV5-1 and TRBJ1-2; the match to TRBD1 covers 7 bases. The CDR3 contains 15 residues. Trimming removed 0 bases from V and 8 bases from J; junction bases left unmatched: 10. Germline-derived CDR1 and CDR2 are SGHRS and YFSETQ. This CDR3 is CASSLAPTGTRGYTF. CDR3 nucleotide sequence: TGCGCCAGCAGCTTGGCCCCGACAGGGACTCGGGGCTACACCTTC.

The table lists this clone with a count of one. The V call is TRBV6-5, the J call TRBJ2-5, with TRBD2 identical over 8 bases. Germline V gene lookup returns CDR1 MNHEY and CDR2 SVGAGI. Trimming took 6 bases from V and 3 from J; bases not matched to a gene: 9. This CDR3 has 15 residues. The CDR3 reads CASRGHRAGEETQYF. As DNA, the CDR3 is TGTGCCAGCAGGGGGCACCGAGCGGGGGAAGAGACCCAGTACTTC.

The V and J genes are TRBV13 and TRBJ1-5; D might be TRBD1 (5 bases). With 5 bases removed from V and 2 bases from J, the gap between germline ends came to 19 bases. The CDR3 extends over 17 amino acids. From germline, CDR1 is PRHDT and CDR2 FYEKMQ (reference sequence). This CDR3 is CASSPDTVGGGNQPQHF. CDR3 in DNA: TGTGCCAGCAGCCCGGACACCGTCGGGGGGGGCAATCAGCCCCAGCATTTT.

The chain is built from TRBV27 and TRBJ1-1, with D unresolved. The germline CDR1 and CDR2 sequences are MNHEY and SMNVEV (reference sequence). Trimming took off 6 bases at V and 2 bases at J, with 4 bases between the two ends. This CDR3 region has 11 residues. The CDR3 DNA sequence: TGTGCCAGCAGAGCAAACACTGAAGCTTTCTTT. Its translation: CASRANTEAFF.

The chain is built from TRBV11-3 and TRBJ2-1; TRBD1 agrees at 7 bases. V lost 5 bases to trimming and J lost 0 bases; unmatched junction nucleotides: 7. Germline CDR1 SGHNT, CDR2 YENEEA. This CDR3 is built from 16 residues. CDR3 residues: CASSKGTEGSYNEQFF. DNA for the CDR3: TGTGCCAGCAGCAAGGGGACAGAAGGCTCCTACAATGAGCAGTTCTTC.

This chain links TRBV28 with TRBJ1-6, with 7 positions matching TRBD1. The ends lost 6 bases at V and 4 bases at J; junction bases unmatched: 9. The CDR3 covers 16 residues. Germline V gives CDR1 MDHEN, CDR2 SYDVKM. The CDR3 bases are TGTGCCAGCAGGGGCCCGGGACAGTATTATAATTCACCCCTCCACTTT. Its translation is CASRGPGQYYNSPLHF. Looking up the rest from reference TRBV28 and TRBJ1-6 gives the full variable domain: DVKVTQSSRYLVKRTGEKVFLECVQDMDHENMFWYRQDPGLGLRLIYFSYDVKMKEKGDIPEGYSVSREKKERFSLILESASTNQTSMYLCASRGPGQYYNSPLHFGNGTRLTVT.

This chain connects TRBV30 to TRBJ2-7, with 12 bases matching TRBD1. CDR1 and CDR2 (germline): GTSNPN, SVGIG (reference sequence). This CDR3 has 15 amino acids. V trimming: 0 bases; J trimming: 7 bases; junction bases outside the gene matches: 7. The CDR3 loop reads CAWSVRGQGAGEQYF. The DNA of the CDR3 is TGTGCCTGGAGTGTACGGGGACAGGGGGCAGGGGAGCAGTACTTC.

This clone appeared once. The V and J genes are TRBV28 and TRBJ1-5, with 7 bases aligning to TRBD1. From germline, CDR1 is MDHEN and CDR2 SYDVKM. The CDR3 consists of 15 residues. J lost 3 bases, V lost 6 bases, and 8 bases had no gene match. The CDR3 nucleotides read TGTGCCAGCAGGCTTACAGGGGCGATCAATCAGCCCCAGCATTTT. As protein: CASRLTGAINQPQHF.

This clone came up a few times. The rearrangement joins TRBV28 to TRBJ2-1; D is perhaps TRBD2 (5 bases). V lost 10 bases and J 0 bases, leaving 13 bases between the germline ends. CDR1 and CDR2 from the germline V gene are MDHEN and SYDVKM. There are 14 residues in the CDR3. CDR3 residues: CATQAVSSYNEQFF. The DNA for the CDR3 is TGTGCCACCCAAGCGGTGAGCTCCTACAATGAGCAGTTCTTC.

This clone showed up just a few times. The chain couples TRBV18 to TRBJ2-7; a weak D match, TRBD1 (5 bases). Between the trimmed V and J ends, which lost 2 bases and 6 bases, there was a span of 8 bases. This CDR3 region has 12 residues. Germline V gives CDR1 KGHSH, CDR2 LQKENI. The CDR3: CASSPVRAEQYF. CDR3 sequence (DNA): TGTGCCAGCTCACCAGTCAGGGCCGAGCAGTACTTC.

The V and J genes are TRBV10-3 and TRBJ2-1; tentatively, D is TRBD2 (6 bases). The CDR3 extends over 16 amino acids. V lost 6 bases and J 0 bases, leaving 15 bases between the germline ends. Germline V gene lookup returns CDR1 ENHRY and CDR2 SYGVKD. The CDR3 nucleotides read TGTGCCATCAGAGCAGAAGGGGAGGCCTCCTACAATGAGCAGTTCTTC. Translation gives CAIRAEGEASYNEQFF.

This chain links TRBV5-5 with TRBJ1-5, with D unclear. The germline V gene has CDR1 SGHKS and CDR2 YYEKEE (reference sequence). The CDR3 is 14 amino acids. The V end lost 2 bases, the J end lost 0 bases, and 6 bases lay between the germline ends. The DNA for the CDR3 is TGTGCCAGCAGCTTCCAGGATAGCAATCAGCCCCAGCATTTT. Its translation: CASSFQDSNQPQHF. The full variable domain, rest sourced from reference TRBV5-5 and TRBJ1-5, is DAGVTQSPTHLIKTRGQQVTLRCSPISGHKSVSWYQQVLGQGPQFIFQYYEKEERGRGNFPDRFSARQFPNYSSELNVNALLLGDSALYLCASSFQDSNQPQHFGDGTRLSIL.

The chain employs TRBV19 and TRBJ1-1; D uncertain. CDR1 is LNHDA and CDR2 is SQIVND in the germline V gene (reference sequence). Trimming removed 5 bases at V and 5 bases at J, with 15 bases between. The CDR3 totals 14 residues. CDR3 sequence: CASSPGLGRTEAFF. The CDR3 DNA is TGTGCCAGTAGTCCGGGGTTAGGAAGGACTGAAGCTTTCTTT.

The chain joins TRBV19 to TRBJ1-6, with TRBD1 identical over 7 bases. Germline CDR1 reads LNHDA; CDR2 reads SQIVND (reference sequence). This CDR3 is 18 amino acids long. V was clipped by 1 base and J by 7 bases; unmatched bases: 13. The CDR3 coding sequence is TGTGCCAGTAGTATAGCTTCATATCAGGGACAGCGGAATTCACCCCTCCACTTT. As protein: CASSIASYQGQRNSPLHF.

This clone was counted a few times. The genes are TRBV6-5 and TRBJ2-7; 7 bases match TRBD2. CDR3 length: 16 residues. V shed 4 bases and J 2 bases; nucleotides not matched to a gene: 11. In germline, CDR1 is MNHEY, CDR2 SVGAGI. CDR3 coding DNA: TGTGCCAGCAGTTCCCTATTTGCGGGGGAGACCTACGAGCAGTACTTC. It encodes CASSSLFAGETYEQYF.